The 2 T cell receptor beta chains below all came from one sample that was sequenced in a study of cytomegalovirus exposure and HLA in healthy donors. PCR primers comprised 60 Vbeta and 13 Jbeta primers. Using immunoSEQ multiplex PCR, the repertoire was profiled, and TCRdb retains in-frame clones only, with some absent. This table holds approximately 170,000 clones, approximately 80% found once. The sample was PBMCs. These receptors were obtained from a woman between 50 and 59 years old in good health and CMV-seropositive.

The gene calls are TRBV18 and TRBJ1-2; 9 nucleotides agree with TRBD1. Trimming removed 3 bases from V and 10 bases from J; junction bases left unmatched: 6. This CDR3 is 13 amino acids long. CDR1 and CDR2 (germline): KGHSH, LQKENI. CDR3 residues: CASSPGTGWAYTF. DNA for the CDR3: TGTGCCAGCTCACCCGGGACAGGGTGGGCCTACACCTTC.

This clone was counted only a few times. CDR3 amino acids: CASSANTGQGEGYTF. The CDR3, as DNA: TGTGCCAGCAGCGCAAACACCGGACAGGGAGAAGGCTACACCTTC. The gene calls are TRBV9 and TRBJ1-2; 8 nucleotides agree with TRBD1. V lost 3 bases to trimming and J lost 8 bases; unmatched junction nucleotides: 12. Germline V gene data show CDR1 as SGDLS and CDR2 as YYNGEE. This CDR3 contains 15 residues.